This T cell receptor (beta chain) was identified in a study of low-dose radiotherapy and immunotherapy resistance in tumors. Study details: The treatment that patients received was intravenous nivolumab 240 mg every two weeks plus ipilimumab 1 mg/kg every six weeks. Aspirin 300 mg was given orally each day for four cycles from cycle 1 day 1. Dosing of intravenous cyclophosphamide at 200 mg/m2 occurred every two weeks and took place one day prior to radiation and immunotherapy.

Alpha- and beta-chain coverage of first-strand cDNA came from TRAV- and TRBV-specific primers. The TCRs were subjected to amplification over around 19 PCR cycles employing a constant-region primer in conjunction with a V-primer adapter. TCRdb independently ran MiXCR on the reads; one entry per CDR3 protein. The sample consists of some 100,000 distinct CDR3 sequences, under 25% of them appearing once. Time point indicated: after trial treatment. Treatment denoted: LDRT plus nivolumab, ipilimumab, low-dose cyclophosphamide and aspirin (RACIN trial). This CDR3 region has 16 residues. V shed 1 base and J 8 bases; nucleotides not matched to a gene: 12. The germline V gene encodes CDR1 SGHKS and CDR2 YYEKEE (reference sequence).

V gene TRBV5-5 combines with J gene TRBJ1-5, with 7 bases lining up with TRBD1. This specimen was PBMCs, taken after low-dose radiotherapy plus immunotherapy. This TCR derives from a male donor with prostate cancer. CDR3 in DNA: TGTGCCAGCAGCTTGATGGACAGGTTTTTAGGAGAGCCCCAGCATTTT. Its protein is CASSLMDRFLGEPQHF.